These 10 T cell receptor beta chains were all obtained from the same sample, sequenced in a study of T-cell reconstitution after alpha-beta-depleted transplantation in children. A TCRbeta library incorporating unique molecular identifiers was prepared. TCRdb recomputed calls from the PCR reads with MiXCR, one row per CDR3 protein. The data contain a few hundred thousand distinct CDR3 sequences, about 17% of them singletons. The sequenced sample was PBMCs from the stem cell graft donor, obtained from the stem cell graft. The receptors derive from a human donor who donated a stem cell graft to a child with acute lymphoblastic leukemia.

In this sample, this clonotype turned up a few times. The rearrangement links TRBV7-9 to TRBJ1-5; 7 nucleotides match TRBD1. This CDR3 spans 16 amino acids. Germline V lookup: CDR1 SEHNR, CDR2 FQNEAQ (reference sequence). V was pared by 1 base and J by 6 bases, with 9 bases of the junction left unmatched. Here the CDR3 reads CASSLGRQGFSQPQHF. The DNA for the CDR3 is TGTGCCAGCAGCTTAGGGCGACAGGGATTTAGTCAGCCCCAGCATTTT.

CDR3 protein: CSAVNRVPHYGYTF. CDR3 nucleotides: TGCAGTGCTGTAAACAGGGTTCCACACTATGGCTACACCTTC. This chain joins TRBV20-1 and TRBJ1-2; tentatively, D is TRBD1 (6 bases). Deletions cut 5 bases from V and 3 bases from J, with 16 bases between. The CDR3 has 14 amino acids. The germline gives CDR1 DFQATT, CDR2 SNEGSKA (reference sequence).

The CDR3 nucleotides read TGCGCCAGCAGCTCAGGACAGGCTAACTATGGCTACACCTTC. Amino acids: CASSSGQANYGYTF. This rearrangement joins TRBV5-1 to TRBJ1-2; 7 bases are shared with TRBD1. The junction had 2 bases not matched to a gene; V was cut back by 3 bases and J by 0 bases. The CDR3 covers 14 residues. Germline V CDR1 and CDR2: SGHRS, YFSETQ.

The rearrangement links TRBV3-1 to TRBJ2-5; D call uncertain. V lost 2 bases and J lost 6, with 7 bases in between. CDR3 length: 12 amino acids. Germline V gene sequence: CDR1 LGHDT, CDR2 YNNKEL (reference sequence). The CDR3 DNA sequence: TGTGCCAGCAGCCAATCAATGAAGACCCAGTACTTC. This sequence encodes CASSQSMKTQYF.

This clonotype was counted a few times. This chain uses TRBV20-1 with TRBJ1-6; D may be TRBD1 (5 bases). CDR1 is DFQATT, CDR2 SNEGSKA, per germline (reference sequence). V was pared by 1 base and J by 8 bases, with 12 bases between. The CDR3 length is 14 residues. CDR3 in amino acids: CSARVVGLYSPLHF. The CDR3 DNA follows: TGCAGTGCTAGAGTGGTGGGACTGTATTCACCCCTCCACTTT.

This clonotype was detected only a few times. CDR3 bases: TGTGCCAGCAGCTTTCATTTTAGACCAACAGGGGCCGGGGCCAACGTCCTGACTTTC. Translation gives CASSFHFRPTGAGANVLTF. V and J are TRBV11-1 and TRBJ2-6, with 7 bases aligning to TRBD1. Germline lookup yields CDR1 SGHAT and CDR2 FQDESV (reference sequence). The CDR3 totals 19 residues. Unmatched junction bases numbered 15, after V lost 3 bases and J lost 4 bases.

This clonotype was observed a handful of times. The V gene is TRBV19, the J gene TRBJ1-5; TRBD1 matches at 7 bases. The germline gives CDR1 LNHDA, CDR2 SQIVND (reference sequence). Unmatched junction bases numbered 3, after V lost 9 bases and J lost 4 bases. The CDR3 length is 12 residues. The chain's CDR3 is CASVQGNQPQHF. The DNA for the CDR3 is TGTGCCAGCGTACAGGGGAATCAGCCCCAGCATTTT.

This clonotype was counted between two and nine times. The chain is built from TRBV5-4 and TRBJ2-1; tentative D call: TRBD2 (6 bases). This CDR3 is built from 11 residues. V was pared by 9 bases and J by 7 bases, with 11 bases between. Germline V gene sequence: CDR1 SGHNT, CDR2 YYREEE (reference sequence). The CDR3 protein is CATFRGNEQFF. The CDR3, as DNA: TGTGCCACCTTCCGGGGGAATGAGCAGTTCTTC.

The chain carries TRBV7-9 and TRBJ2-7; D is possibly TRBD1 (6 bases). The CDR3 extends over 14 amino acids. V lost 4 bases, J lost 6 bases, and 16 bases lay in between. In germline, CDR1 is SEHNR, CDR2 FQNEAQ (reference sequence). CDR3 in amino acids: CASSYRPGHPEQYF. CDR3 DNA sequence: TGTGCCAGCAGCTATCGGCCGGGACACCCCGAGCAGTACTTC.

This chain joins TRBV12-3 or TRBV12-4 and TRBJ2-4; D gene ambiguous. Trimming removed 7 bases from V and 4 bases from J, with 17 bases in between. This CDR3 is built from 15 residues. The CDR3 sequence: CASNVDLLSKNIQYF. The CDR3 bases are TGTGCCAGCAATGTGGACCTGCTATCAAAAAACATTCAGTACTTC.